This entry lists 9 T cell receptor beta chains sequenced from one sample in a study of T cells after posttransplantation cyclophosphamide. TCRdb's copy holds only in-frame clones and misses some; the assay was immunoSEQ multiplex PCR. The repertoire consists of fewer than 2,000 clones, none detected only once. A marrow graft followed busulfan-fludarabine conditioning, with cyclophosphamide on days +3 and +4. This material consisted of PBMCs, taken 33 to 35 days after allogeneic stem cell transplant with posttransplant cyclophosphamide. These receptors came from a female patient in her 60s who received an allogeneic stem cell transplant from a related donor and was CMV-positive. Some T cells may have originated in the graft donor.

This clone has ten or more counts. The rearrangement links TRBV30 to TRBJ2-1; no definite D call. Germline V CDR1 and CDR2: GTSNPN, SVGIG (reference sequence). This CDR3 is 11 amino acids long. V dropped 3 bases and J dropped 9 bases, with 9 bases sitting between them. CDR3 loop: CAWSRSSEQFF. CDR3 DNA: TGTGCCTGGAGCAGAAGTTCTGAGCAGTTCTTC.

This clone has more than one count but fewer than ten. The V and J genes are TRBV30 and TRBJ1-1; TRBD1 aligns across 10 bases. Per the germline V gene, CDR1 is GTSNPN and CDR2 is SVGIG (reference sequence). V was clipped by 3 bases and J by 5 bases; unmatched bases: 15. This CDR3 spans 17 amino acids. The CDR3 coding sequence is TGTGCCTGGAGCCACCGGACAGGGGGTATAATAAGGACTGAAGCTTTCTTT. It codes for CAWSHRTGGIIRTEAFF.

There are many counts of this clone. V and J are TRBV5-1 and TRBJ2-3, with no clear D. The germline V gene encodes CDR1 SGHRS and CDR2 YFSETQ. The CDR3 length is 14 residues. Trimming removed 0 bases at V and 1 base at J, with 6 bases between. The CDR3 bases are TGCGCCAGCAGCTTGGGGTCGGGCACAGATACGCAGTATTTT. It encodes CASSLGSGTDTQYF.

In its sample, this clone was seen many times. The chain recombines TRBV12-3 or TRBV12-4 with TRBJ1-2; TRBD1 is a possible D gene (6 bases). CDR3 length: 13 residues. V was clipped by 6 bases and J by 2 bases, with 10 bases between them. The CDR3 region has the DNA TGTGCCAGCAGCCAAACAGGGAACTATGGCTACACCTTC. Translation gives CASSQTGNYGYTF.

At least ten counts were recorded for this clone. The V and J genes are TRBV4-2 and TRBJ2-3; D might be TRBD1 (6 bases). V was trimmed by 0 bases and J by 6 bases, leaving 10 bases between them. Germline lookup yields CDR1 LGHNA and CDR2 YNFKEQ. The CDR3 totals 14 residues. As DNA, the CDR3 is TGTGCCAGCAGCCAAGACTTGCAGGGGGATACGCAGTATTTT. It codes for CASSQDLQGDTQYF.

This clone was seen ten or more times. V gene TRBV9 combines with J gene TRBJ1-5; no firm D call. The CDR3 has 14 residues. CDR1 SGDLS and CDR2 YYNGEE come from the germline V gene. V was trimmed by 0 bases and J by 2 bases, leaving 6 bases between them. CDR3: CASSVEGGNQPQHF. CDR3 nucleotide sequence: TGTGCCAGCAGCGTAGAGGGCGGCAATCAGCCCCAGCATTTT.

This clone was detected ten times or more. The CDR3 here is CAWRGQGNTEAFF. Written as DNA, the CDR3 is TGTGCCTGGAGAGGACAGGGGAACACTGAAGCTTTCTTT. The V gene is TRBV30, the J gene TRBJ1-1; the match to TRBD1 covers 8 bases. The CDR3 is made up of 13 amino acids. The junction had 1 base not matched to a gene; V was cut back by 3 bases and J by 1 base. Per germline, CDR1 GTSNPN and CDR2 SVGIG (reference sequence). The full variable domain, completed using reference TRBV30 and TRBJ1-1, is SQTIHQWPATLVQPVGSPLSLECTVEGTSNPNLYWYRQAAGRGLQLLFYSVGIGQISSEVPQNLSASRPQDRQFILSSKKLLLSDSGFYLCAWRGQGNTEAFFGQGTRLTVV.

This clone rates as medium-sized (0.01 to 0.1%). This chain uses TRBV7-9 with TRBJ2-4; TRBD1 is a possible D gene (6 bases). V lost 5 bases to trimming and J lost 2 bases, with 10 bases between them. The length of the CDR3 is 14 residues. Germline CDR1 and CDR2: SEHNR and FQNEAQ (reference sequence). This CDR3 is CASSPTGTKNIQYF. Here the CDR3 DNA reads TGTGCCAGCAGCCCGACAGGTACCAAAAACATTCAGTACTTC.

In this sample, this clone turned up many times. One end of the junction does not line up with germline, which may come from a read error. This chain joins TRBV6-5 and TRBJ1-5, with 11 bases lining up with TRBD1. The CDR3 loop spans 16 amino acids. Germline V gene sequence: CDR1 MNHEY, CDR2 SVGAGI. This CDR3 reads CASSYFGTGGGQPQHF. The CDR3 DNA sequence: TGTGCCAGCAGCTACTTCGGGACAGGGGGAGGGCAGCCCCAGCATTTT.